The 10 T cell receptor beta chains given below trace back to one sample, sequenced in a study of blood T cell repertoires in COVID-19. Sequencing used immunoSEQ multiplex PCR; TCRdb keeps in-frame clones, though not all of them. The sample comprises over 200,000 clones, around 87% of which are singletons, and roughly 6.4% rests with the top ten. The specimen sequenced was peripheral blood. The receptor source for this set is a man aged 55 to 69 who had recovered from COVID-19.

The rearrangement links TRBV7-9 to TRBJ2-5; the match to TRBD2 covers 9 bases. The germline V gene encodes CDR1 SEHNR and CDR2 FQNEAQ (reference sequence). V was clipped by 3 bases and J by 2 bases; unmatched bases: 1. This CDR3 has 14 residues. The CDR3 nucleotides are TGTGCCAGCAGCTTGACTAGCGGTCAAGAGACCCAGTACTTC. It yields the protein CASSLTSGQETQYF.

The gene calls are TRBV15 and TRBJ2-1; 8 bases map to TRBD1. The germline V gene encodes CDR1 LNHNV and CDR2 YYDKDF (reference sequence). Trimming at V came to 1 base and at J to 8 bases, leaving 10 bases not matched to a gene. The CDR3 contains 16 residues. The CDR3 DNA is TGTGCCACCAGCAGAGTCGGCAGGGGGCGAATCTATGAGCAGTTCTTC. Translated, it gives CATSRVGRGRIYEQFF.

This chain joins TRBV9 and TRBJ1-5; D is ambiguous. V was pared by 6 bases and J by 2 bases, with 12 bases between. There are 14 residues in the CDR3. CDR1 is SGDLS and CDR2 is YYNGEE in the germline V gene. The CDR3 DNA is TGTGCCAGCACCCCCCACGAGGGCAATCAGCCCCAGCATTTT. The encoded protein is CASTPHEGNQPQHF.

This chain links TRBV28 with TRBJ1-4; D uncertain. The CDR3 totals 14 residues. Deletions cut 5 bases from V and 0 bases from J, with 7 bases between. The germline gives CDR1 MDHEN, CDR2 SYDVKM. The CDR3 region has the DNA TGTGCCAGCAGTCGAGATGCAACTAATGAAAAACTGTTTTTT. The encoded protein is CASSRDATNEKLFF.

The rearrangement uses TRBV11-2 and TRBJ2-2, with D maybe TRBD2 (5 bases). Trimming took off 1 base at V and 2 bases at J, with 8 bases between the two ends. Germline V CDR1 and CDR2: SGHAT, FQNNGV. The CDR3 has 15 residues. CDR3 DNA sequence: TGTGCCAGCAGCTTAGGCGGAGGCAACACCGGGGAGCTGTTTTTT. It yields the protein CASSLGGGNTGELFF. Full variable domain (rest looked up from reference TRBV11-2 and TRBJ2-2): EAGVAQSPRYKIIEKRQSVAFWCNPISGHATLYWYQQILGQGPKLLIQFQNNGVVDDSQLPKDRFSAERLKGVDSTLKIQPAKLEDSAVYLCASSLGGGNTGELFFGEGSRLTVL.

In its sample, this clone was seen once. The chain is built from TRBV3-1 (or the pseudogene TRBV3-2) and TRBJ2-7, with 7 bases matching TRBD2. The CDR3 has 14 residues. Looked up from germline, CDR1 is LGHDT and CDR2 is YNNKEL (reference sequence). The V gene end was trimmed by 1 base and the J gene end by 4 bases; junction bases not matched to a gene: 4. CDR3 loop: CASSQGGRLYEQYF. The CDR3 DNA reads as TGTGCCAGCAGCCAAGGCGGGAGACTGTACGAGCAGTACTTC.

The chain carries TRBV4-3 and TRBJ2-6; D is perhaps TRBD1 (6 bases). The CDR3 consists of 18 residues. The V gene lost 4 bases and the J gene lost 0 bases, with 16 bases spanning the gap. Per germline, CDR1 LGHNA and CDR2 YSLEER. CDR3 amino acids: CASSPGHGTSSGANVLTF. The CDR3 region has the DNA TGCGCCAGCAGCCCGGGACACGGTACCAGCTCTGGGGCCAACGTCCTGACTTTC.

The rearrangement uses TRBV27 and TRBJ2-7; 7 bases are shared with TRBD2. This CDR3 is 14 amino acids long. V was pared by 5 bases and J by 5 bases, with 9 bases of the junction left unmatched. Germline CDR1 and CDR2: MNHEY and SMNVEV (reference sequence). CDR3 nucleotide sequence: TGTGCCAGCAGTGCCCCGGGAGGCGGGGACGAGCAGTACTTC. Protein sequence: CASSAPGGGDEQYF.

The rearrangement uses TRBV30 and TRBJ1-2, with D possibly matching TRBD1 (6 bases). Trimming removed 2 bases from V and 5 bases from J, with 18 bases in between. The CDR3 consists of 15 residues. CDR1 and CDR2 from the germline V gene are GTSNPN and SVGIG (reference sequence). Here the CDR3 DNA reads TGTGCCTGGAGTAGGACAGCCAGGATACCTTATGGCTACACCTTC. Its translation is CAWSRTARIPYGYTF.

This clone was seen only a few times. The rearrangement uses TRBV10-3 and TRBJ2-1, with D possibly TRBD2 on 6 matching bases. With 4 bases removed from V and 0 bases from J, the gap between germline ends came to 10 bases. This CDR3 comprises 15 residues. Germline V gene data show CDR1 as ENHRY and CDR2 as SYGVKD. The CDR3 protein is CAISADGSSYNEQFF. The CDR3 DNA reads as TGTGCCATCAGTGCCGACGGGAGCTCCTACAATGAGCAGTTCTTC.